This TCR beta chain was found in a study of T cell responses to AZD1222 COVID-19 vaccine. About the study: Both about-4-week and about-12-week second-dose recipients were combined. Findings of the study overall: Following two doses of AZD1222, Spike-specific TCR breadth and depth rose.

TCRdb keeps only in-frame clones here, not all; method: immunoSEQ multiplex PCR. Seen here are approximately 150,000 clones, around 93% observed once, and the top ten hold around 2.3%. This clone was observed a few times. Its target is not known. This TCR was sampled from an adult in good health. Sample: peripheral blood, taken on day 0 of AZD1222 vaccination.

The CDR3 reads CATLRGGGHEQFF. In DNA, the CDR3 is TGTGCCACCTTGCGAGGGGGAGGTCATGAGCAGTTCTTC. The V gene is TRBV7-9, the J gene TRBJ2-1; TRBD1 or TRBD2 may be the D gene (6 bases each). Germline CDR1 and CDR2: SEHNR and FQNEAQ (reference sequence). This CDR3 is 13 amino acids long. V shed 10 bases and J shed 8 bases, with 18 bases lying between them.